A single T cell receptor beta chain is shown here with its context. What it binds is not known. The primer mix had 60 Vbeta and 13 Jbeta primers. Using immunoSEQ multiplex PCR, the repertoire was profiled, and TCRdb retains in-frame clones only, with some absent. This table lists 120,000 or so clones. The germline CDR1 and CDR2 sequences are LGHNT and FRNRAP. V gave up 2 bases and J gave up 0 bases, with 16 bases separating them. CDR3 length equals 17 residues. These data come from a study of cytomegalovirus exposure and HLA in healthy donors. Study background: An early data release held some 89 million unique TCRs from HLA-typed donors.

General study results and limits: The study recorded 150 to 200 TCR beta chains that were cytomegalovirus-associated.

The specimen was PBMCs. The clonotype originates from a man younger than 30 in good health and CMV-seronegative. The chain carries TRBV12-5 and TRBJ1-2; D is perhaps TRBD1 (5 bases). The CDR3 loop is CASGLNTGVTSNYGYTF. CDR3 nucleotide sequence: TGTGCTAGTGGTTTGAATACGGGGGTTACTTCTAACTATGGCTACACCTTC.